This record concerns one TCR beta chain sequence. Antigen specificity is unknown. Repertoires were generated with immunoSEQ multiplex PCR, while TCRdb's copy carries only in-frame clones and drops some. The table has 66,000 or so clones, 82% seen once. The record originates from a study of OX40 agonist ivuxolimab in advanced cancers. Study-wide results and limits: At 0.1 to 3.0 mg/kg, CD4+ and CD8+ blood T cells expanded clonally by week 6.

The V gene's germline CDR1 is LNHDA and CDR2 SQIVND (reference sequence). This CDR3 has 14 amino acids. V was pared by 8 bases and J by 2 bases, with 13 bases between. Material: CD4+ or CD8+ T cells sorted from blood, obtained in a trial of the OX40 agonist ivuxolimab. This sequence was found in an adult with an advanced solid tumor such as melanoma, head and neck, liver or kidney cancer. The J gene is TRBJ2-1, the V gene TRBV19, with D possibly matching TRBD2 (6 bases). The CDR3 region is CASSVSGAYNEQFF. In DNA form, the CDR3 reads TGTGCCAGTTCTGTTAGCGGAGCCTACAATGAGCAGTTCTTC.